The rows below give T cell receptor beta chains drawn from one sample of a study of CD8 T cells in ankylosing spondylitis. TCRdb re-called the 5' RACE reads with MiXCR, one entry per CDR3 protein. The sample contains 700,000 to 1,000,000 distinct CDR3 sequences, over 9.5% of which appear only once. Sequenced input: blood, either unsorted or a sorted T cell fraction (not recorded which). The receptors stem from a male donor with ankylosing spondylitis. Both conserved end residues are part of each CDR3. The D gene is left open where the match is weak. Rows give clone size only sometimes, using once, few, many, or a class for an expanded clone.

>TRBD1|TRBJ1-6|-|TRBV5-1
CASSAGQIIPYNSPLHF
TGCGCCAGCAGCGCGGGACAGATCATTCCCTATAATTCACCCCTCCACTTT
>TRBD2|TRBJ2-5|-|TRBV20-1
CSARTGGRAQYF
TGCAGTGCTAGGACCGGGGGGAGGGCCCAGTACTTC
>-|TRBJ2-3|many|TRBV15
CATSRDNLVFHGDTQYF
TGTGCCACCAGCAGAGATAATTTGGTTTTCCACGGTGATACGCAGTATTTT
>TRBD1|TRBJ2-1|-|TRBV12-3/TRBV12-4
CASTPSTGVDNEQFF
TGTGCCAGCACGCCCTCGACAGGGGTGGACAATGAGCAGTTCTTC
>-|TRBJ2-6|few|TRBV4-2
CASGSRLGTGANVLTF
TGTGCCAGCGGCTCGCGGCTGGGTACTGGGGCCAACGTCCTGACTTTC
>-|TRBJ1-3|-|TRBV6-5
CASSYRLGAYGNTIYF
TGTGCCAGCAGTTACAGACTCGGGGCATATGGAAACACCATATATTTT
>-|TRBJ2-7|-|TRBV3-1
CASSQGRGVLGEQYF
TGTGCCAGCAGCCAAGGACGGGGAGTTCTCGGCGAGCAGTACTTC
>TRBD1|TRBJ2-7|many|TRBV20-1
CSATGVRGQGNDEQYF
TGCAGTGCGACAGGAGTAAGAGGACAGGGGAACGACGAGCAGTACTTC
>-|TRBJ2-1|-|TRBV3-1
CASSQDPTPSSYNEQFF
TGTGCCAGCAGCCAAGATCCGACTCCCTCTTCCTACAATGAGCAGTTCTTC
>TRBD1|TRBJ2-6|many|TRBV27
CASMKDRLANVLTF
TGTGCCAGCATGAAGGACAGGCTGGCCAACGTCCTGACTTTC
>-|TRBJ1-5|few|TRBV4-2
CASSQEGVEQPQHF
TGTGCCAGCAGCCAAGAAGGGGTAGAGCAGCCCCAGCATTTT
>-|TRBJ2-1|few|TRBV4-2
CASSQAKREQFF
TGTGCCAGCAGCCAAGCTAAGCGGGAGCAGTTCTTC
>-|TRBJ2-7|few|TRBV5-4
CASSLAPSGSYEQYF
TGTGCCAGCAGCTTGGCGCCCAGCGGTTCCTACGAGCAGTACTTC
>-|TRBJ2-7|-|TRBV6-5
CASSYQAGYPYEQYF
TGTGCCAGCAGTTACCAGGCAGGGTACCCCTACGAGCAGTACTTC
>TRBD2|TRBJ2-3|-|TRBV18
CASSPTTSGTTDTQYF
TGTGCCAGCTCACCTACGACTAGCGGGACAACAGATACGCAGTATTTT
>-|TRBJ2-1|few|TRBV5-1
CASSLPAGGDYNEQFF
TGCGCCAGCAGCTTGCCCGCCGGGGGCGACTACAATGAGCAGTTCTTC
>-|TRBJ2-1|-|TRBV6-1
CASSAGGPSYNEQFF
TGTGCCAGCAGTGCTGGGGGGCCGTCCTACAATGAGCAGTTCTTC
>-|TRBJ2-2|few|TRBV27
CASSLFRTPNTGELFF
TGTGCCAGCAGTTTATTTCGGACCCCGAACACCGGGGAGCTGTTTTTT
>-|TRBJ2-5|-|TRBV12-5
CASGFSPGSVSQETQYF
TGTGCTAGTGGTTTCTCACCTGGGAGTGTAAGTCAAGAGACCCAGTACTTC
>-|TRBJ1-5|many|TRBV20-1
CSARDWGDQPQHF
TGCAGTGCTAGAGATTGGGGAGATCAGCCCCAGCATTTT
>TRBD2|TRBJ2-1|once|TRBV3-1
CASSDPGLAALRNEQFF
TGTGCCAGCAGCGACCCGGGACTAGCCGCCCTTAGGAATGAGCAGTTCTTC
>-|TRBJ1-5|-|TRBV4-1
CASSQGQSYLQPQHF
TGCGCCAGCAGCCAAGGTCAGTCCTACCTACAGCCCCAGCATTTT